This T cell receptor (beta chain) originates from a study of T cell responses to AZD1222 COVID-19 vaccine. Study details: Samples with a second dose at about 4 or about 12 weeks were pooled together.

The V gene's germline CDR1 is LNHDA and CDR2 SQIVND (reference sequence). This CDR3 region has 14 residues. Deletions cut 7 bases from V and 0 bases from J, with 12 bases between. Generated by immunoSEQ multiplex PCR, the TCRdb table keeps only in-frame clones and is missing some. The sample gives tens of thousands of clones, about 86% of which show up once; roughly 17% is in the top ten. The V and J genes are TRBV19 and TRBJ1-2; D uncertain. The receptor comes from an adult in good health. The material sequenced was peripheral blood, taken on day 0 of AZD1222 vaccination. The CDR3 loop is CASTKAISNYGYTF. The CDR3 DNA sequence: TGTGCCAGTACTAAGGCTATTTCTAACTATGGCTACACCTTC.